The present T cell receptor (beta chain) was sequenced within a study of cytomegalovirus exposure and HLA in healthy donors. Background on the study: Genetic ancestry analysis placed approximately 79% of the approximately 390 donors that were genotyped in the Caucasian-associated cluster. Points from the study as a whole: In a later analysis, most CMV-associated TCR beta chains appeared HLA-restricted. A highly shared variant cluster was judged a likely technical artifact. Across donors, sequencing depth was assumed by presence/absence analyses to be roughly uniform.

The CDR3 has 14 amino acids. The germline V and J ends were trimmed by 7 bases and 5 bases, with 18 bases remaining between them. Germline V gives CDR1 SGHRS, CDR2 YFSETQ. Both 60 Vbeta primers and 13 Jbeta primers went into the PCR. Sequencing was performed with immunoSEQ multiplex PCR; in TCRdb, only in-frame clones are kept and a portion is missing. This sample's table reports around 100,000 clones. A note on this clone: What it binds is unknown.

The sample consisted of PBMCs. This receptor was taken from a man between 35 and 55 years old in good health and CMV-seropositive. The rearrangement uses TRBV5-1 and TRBJ2-5; the D gene is possibly TRBD1 (6 bases). The CDR3 protein is CASGSGAADETQYF. CDR3 in DNA: TGCGCCAGCGGCTCAGGGGCTGCAGATGAGACCCAGTACTTC.